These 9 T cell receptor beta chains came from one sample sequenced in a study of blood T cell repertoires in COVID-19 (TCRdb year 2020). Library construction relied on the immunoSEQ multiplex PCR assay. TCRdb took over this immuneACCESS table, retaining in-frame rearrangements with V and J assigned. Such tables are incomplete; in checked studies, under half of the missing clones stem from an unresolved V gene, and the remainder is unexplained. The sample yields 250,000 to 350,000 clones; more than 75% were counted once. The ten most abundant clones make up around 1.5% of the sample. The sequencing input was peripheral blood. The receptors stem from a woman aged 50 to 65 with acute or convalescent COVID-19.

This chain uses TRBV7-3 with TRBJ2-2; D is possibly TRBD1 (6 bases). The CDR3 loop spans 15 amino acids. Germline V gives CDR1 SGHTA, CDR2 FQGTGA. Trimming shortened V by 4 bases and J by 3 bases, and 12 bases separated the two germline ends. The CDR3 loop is CASSSHGQYTGELFF. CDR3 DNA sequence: TGTGCCAGCAGCTCCCACGGACAGTACACCGGGGAGCTGTTTTTT.

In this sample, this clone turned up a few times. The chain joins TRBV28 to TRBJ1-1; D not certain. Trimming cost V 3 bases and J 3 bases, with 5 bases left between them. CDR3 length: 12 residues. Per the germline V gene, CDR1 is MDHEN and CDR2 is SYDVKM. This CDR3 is CASSFRYTEAFF. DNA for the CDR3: TGTGCCAGCAGTTTTCGGTACACTGAAGCTTTCTTT.

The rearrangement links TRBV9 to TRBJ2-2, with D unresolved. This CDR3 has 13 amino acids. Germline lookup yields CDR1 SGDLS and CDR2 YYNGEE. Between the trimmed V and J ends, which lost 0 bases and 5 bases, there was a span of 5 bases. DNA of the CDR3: TGTGCCAGCAGCGTAGGTCGTACCGGGGAGCTGTTTTTT. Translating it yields CASSVGRTGELFF.

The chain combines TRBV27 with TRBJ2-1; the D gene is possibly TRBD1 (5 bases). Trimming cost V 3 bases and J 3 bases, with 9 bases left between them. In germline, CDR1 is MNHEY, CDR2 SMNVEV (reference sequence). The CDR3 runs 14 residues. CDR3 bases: TGTGCCAGCAGTTTGGGGCTTAGCTACAATGAGCAGTTCTTC. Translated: CASSLGLSYNEQFF.

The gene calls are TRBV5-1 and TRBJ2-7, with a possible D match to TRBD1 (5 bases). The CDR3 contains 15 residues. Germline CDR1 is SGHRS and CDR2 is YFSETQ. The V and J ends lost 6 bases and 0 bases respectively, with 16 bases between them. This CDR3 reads CASNVGKGPSYEQYF. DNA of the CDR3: TGCGCCAGCAACGTGGGGAAGGGGCCCTCCTACGAGCAGTACTTC. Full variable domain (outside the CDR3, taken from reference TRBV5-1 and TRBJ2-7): KAGVTQTPRYLIKTRGQQVTLSCSPISGHRSVSWYQQTPGQGLQFLFEYFSETQRNKGNFPGRFSGRQFSNSRSEMNVSTLELGDSALYLCASNVGKGPSYEQYFGPGTRLTVT.

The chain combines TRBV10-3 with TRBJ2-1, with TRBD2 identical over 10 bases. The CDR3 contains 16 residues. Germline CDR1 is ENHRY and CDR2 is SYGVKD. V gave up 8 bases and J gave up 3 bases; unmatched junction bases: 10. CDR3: CAIGTSAIVGYNEQFF. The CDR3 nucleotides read TGTGCCATCGGGACTAGCGCCATAGTAGGCTACAATGAGCAGTTCTTC.

CDR3 protein: CASSSKKRITEAFF. CDR3 nucleotide sequence: TGTGCCAGCAGTTCGAAAAAGAGGATCACTGAAGCTTTCTTT. V is TRBV28 and J is TRBJ1-1; no firm D call. Germline assignment: CDR1 MDHEN and CDR2 SYDVKM. Trimming pared 4 bases from V and 4 bases from J, leaving 13 bases between. The CDR3 extends over 14 amino acids.

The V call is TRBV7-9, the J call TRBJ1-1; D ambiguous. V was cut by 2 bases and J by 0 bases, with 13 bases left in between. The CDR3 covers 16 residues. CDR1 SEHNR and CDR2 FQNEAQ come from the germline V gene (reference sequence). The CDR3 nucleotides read TGTGCCAGCAGCTTACGTTCAGGCGCCCTGAACACTGAAGCTTTCTTT. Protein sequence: CASSLRSGALNTEAFF.

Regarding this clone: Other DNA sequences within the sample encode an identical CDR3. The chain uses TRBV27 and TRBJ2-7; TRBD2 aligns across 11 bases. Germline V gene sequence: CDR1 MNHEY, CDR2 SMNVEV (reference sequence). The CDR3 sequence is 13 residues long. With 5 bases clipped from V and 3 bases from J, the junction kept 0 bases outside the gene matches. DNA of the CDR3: TGTGCCAGCAGTACTAGCGGGAGCTACGAGCAGTACTTC. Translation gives CASSTSGSYEQYF.